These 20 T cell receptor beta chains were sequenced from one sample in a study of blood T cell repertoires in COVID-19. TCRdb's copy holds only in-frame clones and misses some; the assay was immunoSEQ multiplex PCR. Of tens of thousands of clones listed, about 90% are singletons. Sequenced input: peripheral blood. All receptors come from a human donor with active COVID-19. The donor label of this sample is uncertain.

This CDR3 reads CASSFRSGDTQYF. The DNA of the CDR3 is TGTGCCAGCAGCTTCCGGAGCGGGGATACGCAGTATTTT. J is TRBJ2-3 and V is TRBV7-9; D is possibly TRBD2 (6 bases). CDR3 length: 13 amino acids. CDR1 and CDR2 (germline): SEHNR, FQNEAQ (reference sequence). V shed 3 bases and J shed 6 bases, with 10 bases lying between them. Full variable domain (remainder filled in from reference TRBV7-9 and TRBJ2-3): DTGVSQNPRHKITKRGQNVTFRCDPISEHNRLYWYRQTLGQGPEFLTYFQNEAQLEKSRLLSDRFSAERPKGSFSTLEIQRTEQGDSAMYLCASSFRSGDTQYFGPGTRLTVL.

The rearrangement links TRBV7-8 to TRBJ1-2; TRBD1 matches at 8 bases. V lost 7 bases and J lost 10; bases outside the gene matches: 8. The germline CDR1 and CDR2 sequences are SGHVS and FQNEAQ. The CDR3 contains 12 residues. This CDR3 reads CASTRLQGDYTF. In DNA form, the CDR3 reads TGTGCCAGCACCCGTTTACAGGGGGACTACACCTTC. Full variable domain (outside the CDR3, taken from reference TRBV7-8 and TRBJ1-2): GAGVSQSPRYKVAKRGQDVALRCDPISGHVSLFWYQQALGQGPEFLTYFQNEAQLDKSGLPSDRFFAERPEGSVSTLKIQRTQQEDSAVYLCASTRLQGDYTFGSGTRLTVV.

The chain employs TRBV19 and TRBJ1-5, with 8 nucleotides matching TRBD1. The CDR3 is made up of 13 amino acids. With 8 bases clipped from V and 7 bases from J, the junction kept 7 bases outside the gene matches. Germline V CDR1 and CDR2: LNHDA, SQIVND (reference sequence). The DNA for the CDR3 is TGTGCCAGTGATGACAGGGGCTTACAGCCCCAGCATTTT. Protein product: CASDDRGLQPQHF.

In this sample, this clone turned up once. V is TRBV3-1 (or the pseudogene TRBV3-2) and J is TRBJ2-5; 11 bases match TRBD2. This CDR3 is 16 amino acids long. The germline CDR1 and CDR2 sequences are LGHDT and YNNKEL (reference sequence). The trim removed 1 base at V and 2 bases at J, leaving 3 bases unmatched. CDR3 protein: CASSQALAGGQETQYF. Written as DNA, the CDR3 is TGTGCCAGCAGCCAAGCCCTAGCGGGGGGTCAAGAGACCCAGTACTTC.

The CDR3 is CALGSLVETQYF. The DNA of the CDR3 is TGTGCCCTAGGGAGTCTGGTAGAGACCCAGTACTTC. The chain employs TRBV6-6 and TRBJ2-5; weak D call: TRBD2 (5 bases). This CDR3 comprises 12 residues. Germline CDR1 is MNHNY and CDR2 is SVGAGI (reference sequence). The V end was cut by 11 bases, the J end by 4 bases, with 14 bases between.

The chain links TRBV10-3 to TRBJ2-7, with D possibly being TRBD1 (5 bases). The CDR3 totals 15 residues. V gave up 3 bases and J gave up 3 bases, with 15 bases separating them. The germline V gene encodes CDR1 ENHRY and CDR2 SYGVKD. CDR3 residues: CAISDLGRVDYEQYF. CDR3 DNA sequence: TGTGCCATCAGTGATCTGGGCAGGGTTGACTACGAGCAGTACTTC.

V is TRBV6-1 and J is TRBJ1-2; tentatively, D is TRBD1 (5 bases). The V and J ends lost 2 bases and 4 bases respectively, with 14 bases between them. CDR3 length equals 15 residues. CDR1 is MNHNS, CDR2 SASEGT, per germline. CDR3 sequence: CASSEHSGNLYGYTF. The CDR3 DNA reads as TGTGCCAGCAGTGAACATTCAGGGAACCTCTATGGCTACACCTTC.

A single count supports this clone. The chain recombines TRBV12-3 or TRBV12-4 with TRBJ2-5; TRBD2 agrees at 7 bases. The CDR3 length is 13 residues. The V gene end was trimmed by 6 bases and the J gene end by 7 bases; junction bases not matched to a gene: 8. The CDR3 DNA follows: TGTGCCAGCAGCCGGAGCGGGGATGGGACCCAGTACTTC. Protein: CASSRSGDGTQYF.

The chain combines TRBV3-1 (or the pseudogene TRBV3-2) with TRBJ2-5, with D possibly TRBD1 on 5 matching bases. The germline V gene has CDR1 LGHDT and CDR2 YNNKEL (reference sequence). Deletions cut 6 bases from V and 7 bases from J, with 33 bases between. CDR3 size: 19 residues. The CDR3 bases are TGTGCCAGCAGTCCTATCTGGTTGTCGAACCTTGACAGCACACGGACCCAGTACTTC. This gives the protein CASSPIWLSNLDSTRTQYF.

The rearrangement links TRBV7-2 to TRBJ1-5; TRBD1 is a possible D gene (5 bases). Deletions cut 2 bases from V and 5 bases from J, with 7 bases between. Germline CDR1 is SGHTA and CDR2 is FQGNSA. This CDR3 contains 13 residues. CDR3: CASSLQGDQPQHF. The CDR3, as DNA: TGTGCCAGCAGCTTACAGGGCGATCAGCCCCAGCATTTT.

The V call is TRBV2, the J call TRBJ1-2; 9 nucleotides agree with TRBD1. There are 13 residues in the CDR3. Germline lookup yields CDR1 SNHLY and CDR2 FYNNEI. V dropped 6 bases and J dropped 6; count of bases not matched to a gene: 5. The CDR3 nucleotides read TGTGCCAGCAGCTTACAGGGGGCGGATGGCTACACCTTC. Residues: CASSLQGADGYTF.

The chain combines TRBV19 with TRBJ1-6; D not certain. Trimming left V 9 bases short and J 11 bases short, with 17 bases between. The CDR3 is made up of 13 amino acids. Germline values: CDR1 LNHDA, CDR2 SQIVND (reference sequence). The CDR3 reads CASKVDPRAPLHF. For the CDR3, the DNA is TGTGCCAGCAAGGTAGACCCCCGGGCACCCCTCCACTTT.

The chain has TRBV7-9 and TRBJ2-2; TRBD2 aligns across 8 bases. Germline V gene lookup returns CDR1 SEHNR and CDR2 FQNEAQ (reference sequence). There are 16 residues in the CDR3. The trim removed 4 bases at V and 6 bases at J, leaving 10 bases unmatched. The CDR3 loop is CASSWVPGLVAGELFF. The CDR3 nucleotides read TGTGCCAGCAGCTGGGTACCGGGACTAGTTGCCGGGGAGCTGTTTTTT.

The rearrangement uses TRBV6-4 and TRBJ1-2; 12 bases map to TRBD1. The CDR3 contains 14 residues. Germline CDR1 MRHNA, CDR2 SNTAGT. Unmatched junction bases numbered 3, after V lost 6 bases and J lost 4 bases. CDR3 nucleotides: TGTGCCAGCAGACCGGGACAGGGGGCCTATGGCTACACCTTC. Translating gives CASRPGQGAYGYTF.

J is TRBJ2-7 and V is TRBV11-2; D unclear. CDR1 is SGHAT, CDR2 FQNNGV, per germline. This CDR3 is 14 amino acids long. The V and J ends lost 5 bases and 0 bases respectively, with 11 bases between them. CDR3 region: CASSPTAGSYEQYF. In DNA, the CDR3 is TGTGCCAGCAGCCCCACGGCAGGCTCCTACGAGCAGTACTTC. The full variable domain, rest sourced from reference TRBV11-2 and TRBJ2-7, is EAGVAQSPRYKIIEKRQSVAFWCNPISGHATLYWYQQILGQGPKLLIQFQNNGVVDDSQLPKDRFSAERLKGVDSTLKIQPAKLEDSAVYLCASSPTAGSYEQYFGPGTRLTVT.

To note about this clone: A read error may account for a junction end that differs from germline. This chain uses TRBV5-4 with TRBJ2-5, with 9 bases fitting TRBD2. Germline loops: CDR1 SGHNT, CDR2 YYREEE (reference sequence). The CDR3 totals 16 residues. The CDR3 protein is CASSARLAGAQKTQYF. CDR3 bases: TGTGCCAGCAGCGCTCGGTTAGCGGGGGCCCAAAAGACCCAGTACTTC.

CDR3 DNA sequence: TGTGCCAGTAGAAGCCTCGGGACAGGGGCGGGAGAGACCCAGTACTTC. It yields the protein CASRSLGTGAGETQYF. The chain links TRBV19 to TRBJ2-5; 10 nucleotides align to TRBD1. The junction had 11 bases not matched to a gene; V was cut back by 6 bases and J by 4 bases. The CDR3 runs 16 residues. Germline loops: CDR1 LNHDA, CDR2 SQIVND (reference sequence).

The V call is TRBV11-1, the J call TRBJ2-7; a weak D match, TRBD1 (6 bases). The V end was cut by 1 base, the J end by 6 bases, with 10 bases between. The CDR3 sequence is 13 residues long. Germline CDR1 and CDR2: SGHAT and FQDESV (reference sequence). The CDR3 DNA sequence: TGTGCCAGCAGCTTAGGAGGGGGAAGCGAGCAGTACTTC. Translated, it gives CASSLGGGSEQYF. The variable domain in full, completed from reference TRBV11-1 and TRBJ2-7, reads EAEVAQSPRYKITEKSQAVAFWCDPISGHATLYWYRQILGQGPELLVQFQDESVVDDSQLPKDRFSAERLKGVDSTLKIQPAELGDSAMYLCASSLGGGSEQYFGPGTRLTVT.

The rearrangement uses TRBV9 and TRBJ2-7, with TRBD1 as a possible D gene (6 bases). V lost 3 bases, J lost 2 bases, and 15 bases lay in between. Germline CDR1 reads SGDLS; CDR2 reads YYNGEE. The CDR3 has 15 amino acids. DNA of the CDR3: TGTGCCAGCAGCGCGGGGACACTGACACCCTACGAGCAGTACTTC. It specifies CASSAGTLTPYEQYF.

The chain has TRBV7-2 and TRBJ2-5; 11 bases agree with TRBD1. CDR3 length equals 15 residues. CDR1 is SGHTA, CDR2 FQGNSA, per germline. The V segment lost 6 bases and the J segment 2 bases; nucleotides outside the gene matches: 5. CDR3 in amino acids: CASSWGTGGQETQYF. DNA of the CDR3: TGTGCCAGCAGTTGGGGGACAGGGGGGCAAGAGACCCAGTACTTC.